This T cell receptor (beta chain) was retrieved from a study of cytomegalovirus exposure and HLA in healthy donors. Study-wide results and caveats: The study designated about 160 TCR beta chains cytomegalovirus-associated. A few CMV-associated chains were confirmed in vitro to be specific for CMV antigens.

The protocol was immunoSEQ multiplex PCR, while the TCRdb copy is restricted to in-frame clones and leaves out a portion. The sample consists of about 74,000 clones, 85% to 95% of them appearing once. On this clone: Its antigen is undetermined.

Trimming cost V 8 bases and J 6 bases, with 17 bases left between them. CDR3 length: 14 residues. Germline-derived CDR1 and CDR2 are SEHNR and FQNEAQ (reference sequence). From the 120-subject validation cohort, which was separate from the roughly 690-subject first cohort, the donors were drawn. The chain recombines TRBV7-9 with TRBJ2-1; D not resolved. What was sequenced was PBMCs. The receptor comes from a woman aged 18-29 years in good health and CMV-seropositive. The CDR3 loop is CASGSNHRGNEQFF. Written as DNA, the CDR3 is TGTGCCAGCGGATCGAACCATCGAGGCAATGAGCAGTTCTTC. The variable domain in full, completed from reference TRBV7-9 and TRBJ2-1, reads DTGVSQNPRHKITKRGQNVTFRCDPISEHNRLYWYRQTLGQGPEFLTYFQNEAQLEKSRLLSDRFSAERPKGSFSTLEIQRTEQGDSAMYLCASGSNHRGNEQFFGPGTRLTVL.